Listed below are T cell receptor beta chains from one sample, sequenced in a study of cytomegalovirus exposure and HLA in healthy donors. Profiling relied on immunoSEQ multiplex PCR, and the TCRdb table lists in-frame clones only, not all of them. The top ten hold roughly 0.82% of the sample, which has about 160,000 clones, less than 80% seen once. The sample taken for sequencing was PBMCs. The receptors come from a female donor in good health and CMV-seronegative. The CDR3 runs from the conserved cysteine through the conserved F or W. D genes are given only for firm matches. A clone size is listed for some rows: how often the clone was seen (once, few, many), or a class if it is expanded.

j_call v_call d_call clone_size cdr3_aa cdr3_nt
TRBJ2-2 TRBV7-3 NA NA CASSLRGANTGELFF TGTGCCAGCAGCTTAAGGGGGGCGAACACCGGGGAGCTGTTTTTT
TRBJ1-4 TRBV7-6 NA NA CASSSRPGKEATNEKLFF TGTGCCAGCAGCTCCCGACCCGGGAAGGAAGCAACTAATGAAAAACTGTTTTTT
TRBJ1-2 TRBV6-5 NA once CASTQQHRANYGYTF TGTGCCAGCACACAGCAACATAGAGCTAACTATGGCTACACCTTC
TRBJ2-1 TRBV5-1 NA NA CASSPNGGSYNEQFF TGCGCCAGCAGCCCCAACGGGGGCTCCTACAATGAGCAGTTCTTC
TRBJ1-1 TRBV6-1 NA NA CASSEHLNTEAFF TGTGCCAGCAGTGAACACTTGAACACTGAAGCTTTCTTT
TRBJ1-2 TRBV5-1 NA NA CASSYQLGQNYGYTF TGCGCCAGCAGCTACCAACTCGGACAGAACTATGGCTACACCTTC
TRBJ2-3 TRBV7-7 NA once CASSLGRSTDTQYF TGTGCCAGCAGCTTAGGGAGAAGCACAGATACGCAGTATTTT
TRBJ2-7 TRBV5-1 TRBD1 NA CASSDQGAYEQYF TGCGCCAGCAGTGACCAGGGGGCCTACGAGCAGTACTTC
TRBJ1-2 TRBV7-2 NA few CASRLNTGLIYGYTF TGTGCCAGCAGACTCAATACAGGGTTGATCTATGGCTACACCTTC
TRBJ2-7 TRBV2 TRBD1 NA CAIRDRDNEQYF TGTGCCATTCGGGACAGGGACAACGAGCAGTACTTC
TRBJ2-1 TRBV7-9 TRBD2 NA CSSSSRTSGRADDEQFF TGTTCCAGCAGCTCGAGGACTAGCGGGAGGGCCGATGATGAGCAGTTCTTC
TRBJ2-1 TRBV25-1 NA NA CASSPTGEIRPFF TGTGCCAGCAGCCCCACGGGGGAGATCAGACCGTTCTTC
TRBJ2-5 TRBV7-8 NA few CASSFGSKETQYF TGTGCCAGCAGCTTCGGGTCTAAAGAGACCCAGTACTTC
TRBJ1-3 TRBV29-1 TRBD1 few CSVAGQGVAGNTIYF TGCAGCGTTGCGGGACAGGGTGTTGCTGGAAACACCATATATTTT
TRBJ1-1 TRBV19 NA NA CASIRTVPSLMNTEAFF TGTGCCAGTATCCGGACAGTCCCAAGCTTAATGAACACTGAAGCTTTCTTT
TRBJ2-3 TRBV7-3 TRBD2 NA CASSLGTSGTDTQYF TGTGCCAGCAGCCTAGGGACTAGCGGGACAGATACGCAGTATTTT
TRBJ2-7 TRBV14 TRBD1 NA CASSSDRGLSHEQYF TGTGCCAGCAGTTCCGACAGGGGGCTTTCCCACGAGCAGTACTTC
TRBJ1-1 TRBV12-5 NA NA CASGSGGQGGMNTEAFF TGTGCTAGTGGTTCTGGAGGCCAGGGCGGGATGAACACTGAAGCTTTCTTT
TRBJ1-1 TRBV6-5 NA NA CASSSGRQEAFF TGTGCCAGCAGTTCGGGAAGGCAGGAAGCTTTCTTT
TRBJ1-3 TRBV11-2 NA NA CASRIGVAGNTIYF TGTGCCAGCAGGATCGGGGTGGCTGGAAACACCATATATTTT
TRBJ2-7 TRBV2 TRBD1 NA CASSLDRGGSEQYF TGTGCCAGCAGCCTAGACAGGGGTGGGAGTGAGCAGTACTTC
TRBJ2-1 TRBV7-9 NA NA CASSSNPAGSNEQFF TGTGCCAGCAGCTCCAATCCCGCGGGGAGCAATGAGCAGTTCTTC
TRBJ2-7 TRBV2 TRBD1 NA CASSGDSYEQYF TGTGCCAGCAGTGGGGACAGCTACGAGCAGTACTTC
TRBJ2-7 TRBV5-1 TRBD2 NA CASSLAGLANEQYF TGCGCCAGCAGCTTGGCGGGACTAGCAAACGAGCAGTACTTC
TRBJ1-5 TRBV6-1 NA NA CASSEAGRGASNRPQHF TGTGCCAGCAGTGAAGCGGGGAGGGGCGCGAGCAATCGGCCCCAGCATTTT
TRBJ2-2 TRBV7-2 TRBD1 NA CASSLSGTGGVELFF TGTGCCAGCAGCTTATCCGGGACAGGGGGTGTGGAGCTGTTTTTT
TRBJ2-1 TRBV7-9 TRBD2 NA CSSSLDGGGEQFF TGTTCCAGCAGCTTAGACGGGGGAGGGGAGCAGTTCTTC
TRBJ2-7 TRBV27 TRBD2 NA CASSPLAGVVSYEQYF TGTGCCAGCAGTCCCTTGGCGGGAGTAGTTAGCTACGAGCAGTACTTC
TRBJ1-5 TRBV18 NA NA CASSPNRDQPQHF TGTGCCAGCTCACCTAACAGGGATCAGCCCCAGCATTTT
TRBJ2-7 TRBV7-2 TRBD1 NA CASSLVGQGAYEQYF TGTGCCAGCAGCTTAGTGGGACAGGGGGCTTACGAGCAGTACTTC
TRBJ2-7 TRBV10-3 NA NA CAISLQGYEQYF TGTGCCATCAGCCTACAGGGATACGAGCAGTACTTC
TRBJ2-7 TRBV7-9 TRBD1 few CASSPENRGHEQYF TGTGCCAGCAGCCCCGAAAACAGGGGCCACGAGCAGTACTTC
TRBJ2-7 TRBV6-1 NA few CASSYGTSSYEQYF TGTGCCAGCAGCTACGGGACTTCCTCCTACGAGCAGTACTTC
TRBJ2-5 TRBV2 TRBD1 NA CASSWQGATVETQYF TGTGCCAGCTCGTGGCAGGGGGCCACCGTGGAGACCCAGTACTTC
TRBJ2-7 TRBV7-8 NA NA CASSRGVGFRGFEQYF TGTGCCAGCAGCCGAGGGGTTGGTTTCAGGGGTTTCGAGCAGTACTTC
TRBJ1-1 TRBV6-6 NA NA CASRSHQGTEAFF TGTGCCAGCAGATCCCACCAGGGCACTGAAGCTTTCTTT
TRBJ2-7 TRBV2 NA NA CASSVHYEQYF TGTGCCAGCAGTGTCCACTACGAGCAGTACTTC
TRBJ2-3 TRBV5-1 TRBD2 NA CASTHSGGADTQYF TGCGCCAGCACCCATAGCGGGGGGGCGGATACGCAGTATTTT
TRBJ1-1 TRBV6-5 NA NA CASRHRGGMMTEAFF TGTGCCAGCAGACACCGGGGGGGGATGATGACTGAAGCTTTCTTT
TRBJ2-4 TRBV15 NA NA CATSRDDRRSQYF TGTGCCACCAGCAGAGATGACAGACGAAGTCAGTACTTC
TRBJ2-1 TRBV28 NA NA CASSFLGKNEQFF TGTGCCAGCAGTTTCCTGGGCAAGAATGAGCAGTTCTTC
TRBJ1-2 TRBV10-3 TRBD1 few CAIRGDRVNYGYTF TGTGCCATCAGGGGGGACAGGGTTAACTATGGCTACACCTTC
TRBJ1-2 TRBV6-6 NA few CASSLKERYGYTF TGTGCCAGCAGTTTAAAGGAGCGCTATGGCTACACCTTC
TRBJ2-7 TRBV4-3 TRBD1 NA CASSQDRQGAWLAYEQYF TGCGCCAGCAGCCAAGATAGGCAGGGGGCTTGGTTGGCCTACGAGCAGTACTTC
TRBJ1-2 TRBV10-3 NA few CAIPDRSTNYGYTF TGTGCCATTCCCGACAGGTCAACTAACTATGGCTACACCTTC
TRBJ1-4 TRBV15 TRBD1 NA CATSSRDSRNEKLFF TGTGCCACCAGCAGCCGGGACAGCCGAAATGAAAAACTGTTTTTT
TRBJ1-1 TRBV9 NA few CASSVAPTVMNTEAFF TGTGCCAGCAGCGTAGCTCCGACAGTCATGAACACTGAAGCTTTCTTT
TRBJ2-1 TRBV6-5 NA NA CASSYSTGRNEQFF TGTGCCAGCAGTTACTCGACAGGGAGGAATGAGCAGTTCTTC
TRBJ2-3 TRBV4-2 NA NA CASSQAILDTDTQYF TGTGCCAGCAGCCAAGCAATTTTAGACACAGATACGCAGTATTTT